Reported below is one T cell receptor (beta chain). The antigen is undetermined. The data derive from a study of vaccination effects on CD4 cells after COVID-19. Trimming removed 4 bases from V and 9 bases from J, with 7 bases in between. From germline, CDR1 is SQVTM and CDR2 ANQGSEA. The CDR3 is 10 residues long. The method was immunoSEQ multiplex PCR; TCRdb's version includes in-frame clones alone and lacks a portion of them. The profile shows tens of thousands of clones, under 80% of them singletons. With the ViraFEST assay, the study expanded antigen-specific CD4+ T cells using viral peptide pools, then sequenced them. It was after 10 days of culture that CD4+ T cells were isolated. Participants were given two doses of BNT162b2 or mRNA-1273 vaccine. Testing of the vaccine recipients showed negative nucleocapsid antibodies and no prior SARS-CoV-2 infection.

V is TRBV29-1 and J is TRBJ2-1; tentatively, D is TRBD1 or TRBD2 (5 bases each). Sequencing used CD4+ T cells from PBMCs cultured with HCoV-OC43 spike peptides, obtained after COVID-19 vaccination. Stated subset: HCoV-OC43 spike overlapping peptide pool stimulation. This sequence originates from a human donor who received a COVID-19 vaccine. The CDR3 here is CSVGDVEQFF. The CDR3 nucleotides read TGCAGCGTTGGGGACGTTGAGCAGTTCTTC.